This T cell receptor beta chain was found in a study of a mutant IDH1 vaccine in newly diagnosed glioma. Study context: Vaccines were first given 4-6 weeks after radiotherapy alone, or with temozolomide cycles.

CDR1 SEHNR and CDR2 FQNEAQ come from the germline V gene (reference sequence). CDR3 length: 15 amino acids. Between the trimmed V and J ends, which lost 3 bases and 10 bases, there was a span of 18 bases. Regarding the study as a whole: Pseudoprogression apparently tracked independently of changes in top peripheral T cell clonotypes. The occurrence of vaccine-induced immune responses was seen in more than 85% of patients.

Concerning this clone itself: Its antigen is undetermined.

Assay: immunoSEQ multiplex PCR; the TCRdb copy retains only in-frame clones and omits some. Among around 41,000 clones listed, 80% to 85% were seen once. Described time point: week 11, during vaccination. Doses consisted of 300 ug of mutant IDH1 20-mer peptide each, paired with topical imiquimod. New WHO grade 3 or 4 astrocytomas that were IDH1-mutant and ATRX-lost occurred in the donors. The V call is TRBV7-9, the J call TRBJ2-2; D remains unclear. This clonotype was obtained from a man aged 40-49 years with glioma. Sequenced here: PBMCs, sampled from a glioma patient whose treatment included an IDH1 peptide vaccine. This CDR3 reads CASSFMRLSIPELFF. The CDR3 DNA reads as TGTGCCAGCAGCTTTATGAGACTTTCAATTCCGGAGCTGTTTTTT.